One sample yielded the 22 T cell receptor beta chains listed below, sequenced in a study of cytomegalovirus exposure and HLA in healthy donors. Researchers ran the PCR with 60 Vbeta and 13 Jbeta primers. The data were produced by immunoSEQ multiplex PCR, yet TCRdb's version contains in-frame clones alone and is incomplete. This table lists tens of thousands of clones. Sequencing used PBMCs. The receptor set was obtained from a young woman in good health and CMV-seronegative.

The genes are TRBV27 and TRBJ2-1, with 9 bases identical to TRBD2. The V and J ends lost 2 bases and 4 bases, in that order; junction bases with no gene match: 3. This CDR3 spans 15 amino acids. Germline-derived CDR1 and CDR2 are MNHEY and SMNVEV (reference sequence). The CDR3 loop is CASSLAGGRYNEQFF. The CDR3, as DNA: TGTGCCAGCAGTTTAGCGGGGGGGAGATACAATGAGCAGTTCTTC.

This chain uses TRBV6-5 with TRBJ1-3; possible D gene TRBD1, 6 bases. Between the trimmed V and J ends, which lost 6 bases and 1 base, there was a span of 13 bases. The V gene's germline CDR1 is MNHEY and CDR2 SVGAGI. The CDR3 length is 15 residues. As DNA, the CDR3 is TGTGCCAGCAGCCCCGACAGGATGTCTGGAAACACCATATATTTT. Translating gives CASSPDRMSGNTIYF.

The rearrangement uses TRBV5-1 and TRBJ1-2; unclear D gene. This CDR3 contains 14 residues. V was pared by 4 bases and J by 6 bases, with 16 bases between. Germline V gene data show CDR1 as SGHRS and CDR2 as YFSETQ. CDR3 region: CASSLGGRSDGYTF. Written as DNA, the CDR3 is TGCGCCAGCAGCCTCGGAGGCAGGTCTGATGGCTACACCTTC.

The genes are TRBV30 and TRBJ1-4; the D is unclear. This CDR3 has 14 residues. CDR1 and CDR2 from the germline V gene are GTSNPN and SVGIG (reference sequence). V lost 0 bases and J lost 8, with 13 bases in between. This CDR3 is CAWSVAGRKEKLFF. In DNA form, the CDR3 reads TGTGCCTGGAGTGTGGCAGGCCGAAAGGAAAAACTGTTTTTT. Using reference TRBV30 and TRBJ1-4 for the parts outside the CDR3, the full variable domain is SQTIHQWPATLVQPVGSPLSLECTVEGTSNPNLYWYRQAAGRGLQLLFYSVGIGQISSEVPQNLSASRPQDRQFILSSKKLLLSDSGFYLCAWSVAGRKEKLFFGSGTQLSVL.

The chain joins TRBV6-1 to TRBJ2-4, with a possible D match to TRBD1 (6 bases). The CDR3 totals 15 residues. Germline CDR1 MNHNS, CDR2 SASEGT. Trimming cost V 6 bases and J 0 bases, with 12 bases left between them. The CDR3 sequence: CASRGADIAKNIQYF. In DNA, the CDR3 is TGTGCCAGCAGGGGGGCTGATATAGCCAAAAACATTCAGTACTTC.

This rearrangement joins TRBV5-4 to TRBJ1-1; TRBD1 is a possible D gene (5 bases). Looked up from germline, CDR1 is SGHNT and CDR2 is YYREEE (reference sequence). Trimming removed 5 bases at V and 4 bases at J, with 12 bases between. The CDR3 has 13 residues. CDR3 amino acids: CASRRGGSTEAFF. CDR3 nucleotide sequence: TGTGCCAGCAGGAGGGGAGGGAGCACTGAAGCTTTCTTT. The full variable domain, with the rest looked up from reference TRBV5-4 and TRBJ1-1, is ETGVTQSPTHLIKTRGQQVTLRCSSQSGHNTVSWYQQALGQGPQFIFQYYREEENGRGNFPPRFSGLQFPNYSSELNVNALELDDSALYLCASRRGGSTEAFFGQGTRLTVV.

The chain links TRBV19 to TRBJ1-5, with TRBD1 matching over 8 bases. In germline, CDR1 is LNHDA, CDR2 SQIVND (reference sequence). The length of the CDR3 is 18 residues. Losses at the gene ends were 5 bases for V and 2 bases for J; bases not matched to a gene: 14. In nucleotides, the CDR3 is TGTGCCAGTAGTGGAGTTGGGCAGGGGGCTTCGGGCAATCAGCCCCAGCATTTT. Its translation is CASSGVGQGASGNQPQHF.

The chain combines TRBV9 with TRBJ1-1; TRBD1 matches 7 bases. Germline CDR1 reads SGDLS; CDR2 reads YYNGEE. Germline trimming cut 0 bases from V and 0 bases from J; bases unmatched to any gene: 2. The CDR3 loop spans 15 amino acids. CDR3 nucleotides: TGTGCCAGCAGCGTAGGGGACAGAATGAACACTGAAGCTTTCTTT. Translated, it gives CASSVGDRMNTEAFF. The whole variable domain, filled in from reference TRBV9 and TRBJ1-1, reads DSGVTQTPKHLITATGQRVTLRCSPRSGDLSVYWYQQSLDQGLQFLIQYYNGEERAKGNILERFSAQQFPDLHSELNLSSLELGDSALYFCASSVGDRMNTEAFFGQGTRLTVV.

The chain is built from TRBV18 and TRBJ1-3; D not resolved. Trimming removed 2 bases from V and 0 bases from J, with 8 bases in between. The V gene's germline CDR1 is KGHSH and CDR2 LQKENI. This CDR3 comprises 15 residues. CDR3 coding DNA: TGTGCCAGCTCACCAACGAAGCTCTCTGGAAACACCATATATTTT. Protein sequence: CASSPTKLSGNTIYF.

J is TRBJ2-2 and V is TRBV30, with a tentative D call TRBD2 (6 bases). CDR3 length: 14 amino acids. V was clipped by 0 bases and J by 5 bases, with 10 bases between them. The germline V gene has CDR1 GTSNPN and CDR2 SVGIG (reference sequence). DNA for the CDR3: TGTGCCTGGAGTGTTGGGGCGGGGACCGGGGAGCTGTTTTTT. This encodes CAWSVGAGTGELFF. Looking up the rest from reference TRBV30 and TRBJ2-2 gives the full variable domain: SQTIHQWPATLVQPVGSPLSLECTVEGTSNPNLYWYRQAAGRGLQLLFYSVGIGQISSEVPQNLSASRPQDRQFILSSKKLLLSDSGFYLCAWSVGAGTGELFFGEGSRLTVL.

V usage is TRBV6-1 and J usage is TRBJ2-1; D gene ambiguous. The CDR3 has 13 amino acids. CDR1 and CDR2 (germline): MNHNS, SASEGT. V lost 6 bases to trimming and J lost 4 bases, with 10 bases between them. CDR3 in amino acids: CASREPLYNEQFF. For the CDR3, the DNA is TGTGCCAGCAGAGAACCCTTATACAATGAGCAGTTCTTC.

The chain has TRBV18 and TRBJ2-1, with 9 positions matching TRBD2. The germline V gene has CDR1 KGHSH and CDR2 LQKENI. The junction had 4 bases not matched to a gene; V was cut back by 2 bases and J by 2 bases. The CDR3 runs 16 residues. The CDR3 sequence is CASSPGLAGTYNEQFF. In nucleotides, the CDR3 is TGTGCCAGCTCACCAGGGCTAGCGGGGACCTACAATGAGCAGTTCTTC.

Written as DNA, the CDR3 is TGTGCCAGCGGGATGTACGGGGGTACTGAAGCTTTCTTT. Its protein product is CASGMYGGTEAFF. The chain carries TRBV6-6 and TRBJ1-1, with TRBD1 as a possible D gene (5 bases). V was trimmed by 8 bases and J by 5 bases, leaving 15 bases between them. CDR3 length: 13 amino acids. Germline-derived CDR1 and CDR2 are MNHNY and SVGAGI (reference sequence).

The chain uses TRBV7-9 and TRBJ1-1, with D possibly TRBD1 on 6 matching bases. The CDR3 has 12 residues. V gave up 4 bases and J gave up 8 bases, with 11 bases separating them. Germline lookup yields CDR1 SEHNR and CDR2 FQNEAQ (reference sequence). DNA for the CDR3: TGTGCCAGCAGCTACACAGGGACGGAAGCTTTCTTT. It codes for CASSYTGTEAFF.

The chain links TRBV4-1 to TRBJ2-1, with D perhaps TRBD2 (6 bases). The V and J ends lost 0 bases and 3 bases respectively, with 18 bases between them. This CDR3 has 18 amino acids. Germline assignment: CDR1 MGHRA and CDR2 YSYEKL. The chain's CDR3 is CASSQEHPGVPSYNEQFF. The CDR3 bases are TGCGCCAGCAGCCAAGAACACCCGGGGGTACCAAGCTACAATGAGCAGTTCTTC.

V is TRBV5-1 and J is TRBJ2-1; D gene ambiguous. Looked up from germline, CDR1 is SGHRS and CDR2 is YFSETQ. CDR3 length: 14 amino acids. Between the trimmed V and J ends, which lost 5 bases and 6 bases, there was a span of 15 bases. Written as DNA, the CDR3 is TGCGCCAGCAGTTTCGCGGAGTTGGGCAATGAGCAGTTCTTC. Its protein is CASSFAELGNEQFF.

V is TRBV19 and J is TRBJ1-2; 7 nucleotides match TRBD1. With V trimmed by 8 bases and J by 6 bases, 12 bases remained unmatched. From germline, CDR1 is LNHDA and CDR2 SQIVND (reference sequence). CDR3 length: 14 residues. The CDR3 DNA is TGTGCCAGTCAGGACAGGCCGATCGGAAATGGCTACACCTTC. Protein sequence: CASQDRPIGNGYTF.

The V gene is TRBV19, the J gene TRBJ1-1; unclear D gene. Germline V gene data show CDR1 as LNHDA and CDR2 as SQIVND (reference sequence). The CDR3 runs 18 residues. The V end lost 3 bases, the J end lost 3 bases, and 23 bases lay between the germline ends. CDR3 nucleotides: TGTGCCAGTAGTATCGGGCCGCGGGTTGCGGCCGTCGACACTGAAGCTTTCTTT. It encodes CASSIGPRVAAVDTEAFF.

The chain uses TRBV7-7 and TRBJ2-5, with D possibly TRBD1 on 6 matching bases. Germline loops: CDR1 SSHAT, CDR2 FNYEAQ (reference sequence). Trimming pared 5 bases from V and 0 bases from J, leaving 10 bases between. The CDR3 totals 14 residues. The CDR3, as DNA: TGTGCCAGCAGCGCACAGGGTAACCAAGAGACCCAGTACTTC. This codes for CASSAQGNQETQYF.

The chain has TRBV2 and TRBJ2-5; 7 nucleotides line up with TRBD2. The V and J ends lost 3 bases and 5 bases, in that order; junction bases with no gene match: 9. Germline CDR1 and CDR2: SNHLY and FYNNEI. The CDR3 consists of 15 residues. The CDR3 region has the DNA TGTGCCAGCAGTGAGGGCGGGAGAGTTAGGGAGACCCAGTACTTC. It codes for CASSEGGRVRETQYF.

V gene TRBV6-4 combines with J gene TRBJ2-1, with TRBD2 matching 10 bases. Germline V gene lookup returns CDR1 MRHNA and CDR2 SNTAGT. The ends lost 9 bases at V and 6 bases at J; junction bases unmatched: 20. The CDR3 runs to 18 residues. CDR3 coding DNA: TGTGCCAGAGCCGGGACTAGCGAAATTCTAGGTACTTCCAATGAGCAGTTCTTC. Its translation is CARAGTSEILGTSNEQFF.

Written as DNA, the CDR3 is TGTGCCAGCAGCCCCCGGACAGGAAACACCATATATTTT. This encodes CASSPRTGNTIYF. The J gene is TRBJ1-3, the V gene TRBV7-2; possible D gene TRBD1, 5 bases. This CDR3 contains 13 residues. V was shortened by 5 bases and J by 4 bases, with 9 bases between the two germline ends. The germline CDR1 and CDR2 sequences are SGHTA and FQGNSA.